This entry lists 18 T cell receptor beta chains sequenced from one sample in a study of Graves' ophthalmopathy and Graves' hyperthyroidism. Amplification of TCR beta CDR3 regions used RNA transcripts. RT-PCR in the first round used HTBI primers; a second-round multiplex PCR followed. A single record per CDR3 protein comes from TCRdb applying MiXCR to the multiplex PCR reads. The sample gives about 1.1 million distinct CDR3 sequences, approximately 35% of which show up once; around 10% is in the top ten. The material sequenced was peripheral blood or thyroid tissue (not recorded which). These receptors were obtained from an adult man with Graves' hyperthyroidism.

V gene TRBV20-1 combines with J gene TRBJ2-7, with D maybe TRBD2 (5 bases). The V gene lost 0 bases and the J gene lost 2 bases, with 14 bases spanning the gap. The CDR3 consists of 15 residues. Germline-derived CDR1 and CDR2 are DFQATT and SNEGSKA (reference sequence). The CDR3 loop reads CSARDMRDPPYEQYF. The CDR3 DNA sequence: TGCAGTGCTAGAGATATGAGGGATCCCCCCTACGAGCAGTACTTC.

The table lists this clonotype with many counts. V is TRBV12-3 or TRBV12-4 and J is TRBJ1-4, with 7 bases matching TRBD1. The CDR3 sequence is 15 residues long. V gave up 5 bases and J gave up 3 bases; unmatched junction bases: 6. CDR3 DNA: TGTGCCAGCAGTCTCCGGGACAGACCTAATGAAAAACTGTTTTTT. Its protein is CASSLRDRPNEKLFF.

At least ten counts were recorded for this clonotype. V gene TRBV7-9 combines with J gene TRBJ2-5; D is possibly TRBD1 (5 bases). V was cut by 5 bases and J by 1 base, with 8 bases left in between. The CDR3 length is 13 residues. CDR1 and CDR2 from the germline V gene are SEHNR and FQNEAQ (reference sequence). This chain's CDR3 is CASSKDTQETQYF. The CDR3 DNA reads TGTGCCAGCAGCAAGGACACCCAAGAGACCCAGTACTTC.

V is TRBV10-3 and J is TRBJ1-1, with a tentative D call TRBD1 (6 bases). V was clipped by 5 bases and J by 1 base, with 14 bases between them. The CDR3 is made up of 15 amino acids. CDR1 and CDR2 (germline): ENHRY, SYGVKD. The CDR3 region is CAISYSLGQNTEAFF. The CDR3 nucleotides are TGTGCCATCAGTTACTCTCTGGGACAGAACACTGAAGCTTTCTTT.

This clonotype was found many times. The chain carries TRBV2 and TRBJ1-5, with D uncertain. The CDR3 is made up of 14 amino acids. Germline CDR1 reads SNHLY; CDR2 reads FYNNEI. Deletions cut 6 bases from V and 3 bases from J, with 12 bases between. CDR3 sequence: CASRGKRDNQPQHF. The CDR3 region has the DNA TGTGCCAGCAGAGGAAAACGGGACAATCAGCCCCAGCATTTT.

This clonotype was seen a handful of times. The chain has TRBV29-1 and TRBJ2-1; D might be TRBD1 or TRBD2, each matching 5 bases. Germline values: CDR1 SQVTM, CDR2 ANQGSEA. The CDR3 is 14 residues long. V shed 4 bases and J shed 4 bases, with 14 bases lying between them. CDR3 protein: CSVGGAFGYNEQFF. CDR3 bases: TGCAGCGTTGGAGGGGCCTTTGGTTACAATGAGCAGTTCTTC.

This clonotype was counted a few times. This chain uses TRBV19 with TRBJ1-5; 11 nucleotides align to TRBD1. V was pared by 6 bases and J by 6 bases, with 10 bases of the junction left unmatched. The CDR3 is made up of 16 amino acids. Germline V gives CDR1 LNHDA, CDR2 SQIVND (reference sequence). The CDR3 here is CASRGRTGGLGQPQHF. CDR3 DNA sequence: TGTGCCAGTAGGGGAAGGACAGGGGGCCTCGGTCAGCCCCAGCATTTT.

This rearrangement joins TRBV29-1 to TRBJ1-4, with D hard to call. The CDR3 length is 16 residues. The V end was cut by 0 bases, the J end by 1 base, with 12 bases between. CDR1 is SQVTM, CDR2 ANQGSEA, per germline. CDR3 residues: CSVEDLSGETNEKLFF. CDR3 bases: TGCAGCGTTGAAGATCTCTCCGGGGAAACTAATGAAAAACTGTTTTTT. The full variable domain, in which reference TRBV29-1 and TRBJ1-4 provide the parts outside the CDR3, is SAVISQKPSRDICQRGTSLTIQCQVDSQVTMMFWYRQQPGQSLTLIATANQGSEATYESGFVIDKFPISRPNLTFSTLTVSNMSPEDSSIYLCSVEDLSGETNEKLFFGSGTQLSVL.

The chain couples TRBV9 to TRBJ1-2; D is unresolved. V lost 4 bases to trimming and J lost 1 base, with 11 bases between them. Germline-derived CDR1 and CDR2 are SGDLS and YYNGEE. The CDR3 spans 14 residues. The CDR3 nucleotides read TGTGCCAGCAGCCGTCAGAATATTAACTATGGCTACACCTTC. Translation gives CASSRQNINYGYTF.

In DNA, the CDR3 is TGCGCCAGCAGCTCGACTAGCGGGAGTGCTGCCGAGCAGTACTTC. Protein sequence: CASSSTSGSAAEQYF. The rearrangement joins TRBV5-1 to TRBJ2-7; 12 bases fit TRBD2. With 3 bases clipped from V and 6 bases from J, the junction kept 7 bases outside the gene matches. From germline, CDR1 is SGHRS and CDR2 YFSETQ. The CDR3 runs 15 residues.

This clonotype was detected many times. The CDR3 bases are TGCGCCAGCAGCCCGGGAGGGACAGAACTCTACGAGCAGTACTTC. Its protein product is CASSPGGTELYEQYF. J is TRBJ2-7 and V is TRBV5-1; D is possibly TRBD2 (8 bases). Looked up from germline, CDR1 is SGHRS and CDR2 is YFSETQ. Trimming stripped 4 bases from V and 3 bases from J, with 17 bases between. CDR3 length: 15 amino acids.

This clonotype was seen repeatedly, ten times or more. The chain couples TRBV12-3 or TRBV12-4 to TRBJ1-1, with a tentative D call TRBD1 (5 bases). The CDR3 spans 13 residues. V was trimmed by 7 bases and J by 5 bases, leaving 14 bases between them. CDR3: CASTLREGTEAFF. CDR3 nucleotide sequence: TGTGCCAGCACTCTTCGGGAGGGGACTGAAGCTTTCTTT.

Note on this clonotype: A much larger clone differs from this one at a single base, so this may be a read error. The chain joins TRBV12-3 or TRBV12-4 to TRBJ1-5; 9 positions agree with TRBD1. J was trimmed by 6 bases and V by 4 bases; bases with no gene match: 4. The CDR3 sequence is 14 residues long. The CDR3 DNA reads TGTGCCAGCAGTTGGGACAGGGTTGGTCAGCCCCAGCATTTT. Residues: CASSWDRVGQPQHF.

This clonotype was recorded at least ten times. The chain combines TRBV20-1 with TRBJ1-1; the match to TRBD1 covers 11 bases. Germline V gene lookup returns CDR1 DFQATT and CDR2 SNEGSKA (reference sequence). The CDR3 spans 14 residues. The junction had 4 bases not matched to a gene; V was cut back by 2 bases and J by 5 bases. The CDR3 bases are TGCAGTGCTAGACCGGGGACAGGGGGGACTGAAGCTTTCTTT. Its protein is CSARPGTGGTEAFF.

V gene TRBV30 combines with J gene TRBJ2-7; D is undetermined. V lost 5 bases and J 0 bases, leaving 11 bases between the germline ends. This CDR3 spans 13 amino acids. Germline V gives CDR1 GTSNPN, CDR2 SVGIG (reference sequence). CDR3 loop: CAWVSESSYEQYF. The CDR3, as DNA: TGTGCCTGGGTGTCGGAGAGCTCCTACGAGCAGTACTTC.

This clonotype was counted many times. This sequence joins TRBV19 and TRBJ1-2, with D perhaps TRBD1 (5 bases). The ends were cut back, 7 bases at V and 1 base at J, with 7 bases in the middle. This CDR3 comprises 12 residues. CDR1 is LNHDA and CDR2 is SQIVND in the germline V gene (reference sequence). Here the CDR3 DNA reads TGTGCCAGTAATCAGGGTAACTATGGCTACACCTTC. Its translation is CASNQGNYGYTF.

Regarding this clonotype: At one of its ends the junction is not consistent with the germline gene, which may arise from a read error. The chain carries TRBV10-3 and TRBJ2-6; D is possibly TRBD1 (6 bases). The CDR3 extends over 12 amino acids. Germline V lookup: CDR1 ENHRY, CDR2 SYGVKD. CDR3 amino acids: CAISEGWDTEAF. CDR3 bases: TGTGCCATCAGTGAGGGATGGGACACTGAAGCTTTC.

This chain joins TRBV20-1 and TRBJ1-6; D is uncertain. Germline assignment: CDR1 DFQATT and CDR2 SNEGSKA (reference sequence). CDR3 length: 15 residues. With 2 bases removed from V and 5 bases from J, the gap between germline ends came to 13 bases. CDR3 region: CSARPGAVDNSPLHF. In DNA, the CDR3 is TGCAGTGCTAGACCTGGCGCAGTCGATAATTCACCCCTCCACTTT.